The 16 T cell receptor beta chains presented below share a single source sample, sequenced in a study of T cells after yellow fever vaccination. Using its own MiXCR run on the 5' RACE reads, TCRdb lists one record per CDR3 protein. This sample has 300,000 to 350,000 distinct CDR3 sequences, with 3% to 4.5% found just once. Sample: PBMCs, taken 5 days after the yellow fever booster vaccination. The origin of the receptors is a man aged 18 to 35 who received the YFV17D yellow fever vaccine.

The chain couples TRBV12-3 or TRBV12-4 to TRBJ2-1, with D possibly matching TRBD2 (5 bases). The V end lost 10 bases, the J end lost 0 bases, and 25 bases lay between the germline ends. CDR3 length: 18 amino acids. As DNA, the CDR3 is TGTGCCATTCCGGGTGAAGCGGCGGCCGTCCTCTCCTACAATGAGCAGTTCTTC. Its translation: CAIPGEAAAVLSYNEQFF.

This chain uses TRBV9 with TRBJ2-7; 9 nucleotides line up with TRBD1. The CDR3 totals 16 residues. CDR1 and CDR2 (germline): SGDLS, YYNGEE. With 3 bases clipped from V and 0 bases from J, the junction kept 7 bases outside the gene matches. Here the CDR3 reads CASSGPRDRVSYEQYV. In nucleotides, the CDR3 is TGTGCCAGCAGCGGGCCCCGGGACAGGGTCTCCTACGAGCAGTACGTC.

The chain carries TRBV9 and TRBJ1-2; 8 positions agree with TRBD1. CDR3 length: 13 residues. Germline loops: CDR1 SGDLS, CDR2 YYNGEE. The V segment lost 0 bases and the J segment 8 bases; nucleotides outside the gene matches: 3. CDR3 coding DNA: TGTGCCAGCAGCGTAGGGACAGGGCAAGGCTACACCTTC. This gives the protein CASSVGTGQGYTF.

V and J are TRBV5-5 and TRBJ2-1; 7 bases map to TRBD1. The CDR3 length is 17 residues. The V gene's germline CDR1 is SGHKS and CDR2 YYEKEE (reference sequence). The ends lost 4 bases at V and 0 bases at J; junction bases unmatched: 10. In DNA, the CDR3 is TGTGCCAGCAGCGACAGGGTCCCTGGAAGCTCCTACAATGAGCAGTTCTTC. This gives the protein CASSDRVPGSSYNEQFF.

This clonotype was counted only a few times. J is TRBJ1-1 and V is TRBV2; no definite D call. Between the trimmed V and J ends, which lost 4 bases and 1 base, there was a span of 7 bases. Germline assignment: CDR1 SNHLY and CDR2 FYNNEI. The CDR3 spans 13 residues. CDR3 in DNA: TGTGCCAGCAGTGTCCAGGAGAACACTGAAGCTTTCTTT. It encodes CASSVQENTEAFF.

Note on this clonotype: The junction differs from germline at one of its ends, possibly a read error. V usage is TRBV12-3 or TRBV12-4 and J usage is TRBJ1-5; 8 nucleotides match TRBD1. The CDR3 totals 12 residues. The CDR3 nucleotides are TGTGCCAGCAGTCGACAGGGGTGGCCCCAGCCTTTT. Encoded protein: CASSRQGWPQPF.

This clonotype occurred many times. The rearrangement joins TRBV28 to TRBJ2-1; 10 bases agree with TRBD2. Germline lookup yields CDR1 MDHEN and CDR2 SYDVKM. The CDR3 has 11 amino acids. CDR3 sequence reads: CTSGTYNEQFF. For the CDR3, the DNA is TGTACTAGCGGGACTTACAATGAGCAGTTCTTC.

This clonotype was found a few times. Here the CDR3 reads CASSQGWAENIQYF. CDR3 in DNA: TGCGCCAGCAGCCAAGGGTGGGCGGAAAACATTCAGTACTTC. The V call is TRBV4-1, the J call TRBJ2-4; D not certain. Per germline, CDR1 MGHRA and CDR2 YSYEKL. V lost 1 base and J lost 5, with 9 bases in between. This CDR3 contains 14 residues.

This clonotype was counted a few times. The chain recombines TRBV7-2 with TRBJ2-5; TRBD1 might be the D (6 bases). Trimming pared 5 bases from V and 5 bases from J, leaving 21 bases between. The germline V gene encodes CDR1 SGHTA and CDR2 FQGNSA. The CDR3 has 16 residues. DNA for the CDR3: TGTGCCAGCAGCCCAGGGGCCTATCAGGGCGGGGAGACCCAGTACTTC. Its protein is CASSPGAYQGGETQYF.

This clonotype was seen at least ten times. The rearrangement links TRBV7-9 to TRBJ2-2; weak D call: TRBD2 (6 bases). Trimming shortened V by 4 bases and J by 5 bases, and 14 bases separated the two germline ends. The CDR3 consists of 15 residues. CDR1 and CDR2 from the germline V gene are SEHNR and FQNEAQ (reference sequence). As DNA, the CDR3 is TGTGCCAGCAGCTCCGTGCGGGGCGGTACCGGGGAGCTGTTTTTT. It translates to CASSSVRGGTGELFF.

There are many counts of this clonotype. The CDR3 DNA reads as TGCGCCAGCAGCCAGGTGTCCGGGACTGGGGCCAACGTCCTGACTTTC. The encoded protein is CASSQVSGTGANVLTF. This chain uses TRBV4-3 with TRBJ2-6; tentative D call: TRBD2 (5 bases). Trimming left V 3 bases short and J 2 bases short, with 11 bases between. This CDR3 is built from 16 residues. The germline gives CDR1 LGHNA, CDR2 YSLEER.

The chain uses TRBV9 and TRBJ1-3; a weak D match, TRBD1 (5 bases). There are 14 residues in the CDR3. Trimming took 4 bases from V and 8 from J, leaving 16 bases between them. The germline gives CDR1 SGDLS, CDR2 YYNGEE. The CDR3 sequence is CASSLLGRGDTIYF. Here the CDR3 DNA reads TGTGCCAGCAGCCTTTTGGGGCGCGGGGACACCATATATTTT.

This clonotype has just a few counts. The genes are TRBV7-2 and TRBJ2-1; the match to TRBD2 covers 12 bases. Germline values: CDR1 SGHTA, CDR2 FQGNSA. Trimming removed 5 bases from V and 8 bases from J; junction bases left unmatched: 13. The CDR3 spans 17 residues. The chain's CDR3 is CASSGLAGPGFIDEQFF. CDR3 nucleotides: TGTGCCAGCAGCGGACTAGCGGGGCCGGGTTTCATTGATGAGCAGTTCTTC. The full variable domain, in which reference TRBV7-2 and TRBJ2-1 provide the parts outside the CDR3, is GAGVSQSPSNKVTEKGKDVELRCDPISGHTALYWYRQSLGQGLEFLIYFQGNSAPDKSGLPSDRFSAERTGGSVSTLTIQRTQQEDSAVYLCASSGLAGPGFIDEQFFGPGTRLTVL.

There are a few counts of this clonotype. This chain links TRBV14 with TRBJ1-1; D gene ambiguous. CDR3 length equals 13 residues. Deletions cut 5 bases from V and 11 bases from J, with 18 bases between. Germline V gene sequence: CDR1 SGHDN, CDR2 FVKESK. DNA for the CDR3: TGTGCCAGCAGCGCCCAAGTATCAGCTCGGGCTTTCTTT. It translates to CASSAQVSARAFF.

The chain joins TRBV4-1 to TRBJ1-1; D is undetermined. V lost 3 bases and J 1 base, leaving 9 bases between the germline ends. CDR1 is MGHRA and CDR2 is YSYEKL in the germline V gene. The CDR3 contains 14 residues. The CDR3 loop reads CASSQVTGNTEAFF. CDR3 nucleotide sequence: TGCGCCAGCAGCCAGGTAACGGGGAACACTGAAGCTTTCTTT.

This clonotype was seen more than once but under ten times. The J gene is TRBJ2-1, the V gene TRBV7-2; tentative D call: TRBD2 (7 bases). Germline values: CDR1 SGHTA, CDR2 FQGNSA. Trimming removed 1 base at V and 6 bases at J, with 19 bases between. This CDR3 contains 17 residues. This CDR3 is CASSLVGAGEGRNEQFF. The CDR3 region has the DNA TGTGCCAGCAGCTTAGTAGGGGCAGGGGAGGGTCGCAATGAGCAGTTCTTC.